Below, 8 T cell receptor beta chains from the same sample are listed, as sequenced in a study of blood T cell repertoires in COVID-19. Clones were read by immunoSEQ multiplex PCR, and TCRdb kept only the in-frame ones, dropping some. Among approximately 130,000 clones listed, around 79% were seen once. The sequencing input was peripheral blood. The receptors here all came from a man older than 75 with acute or convalescent COVID-19.

This clone was picked up a small number of times. This chain uses TRBV29-1 with TRBJ1-2; TRBD1 matches at 7 bases. CDR3 size: 14 residues. CDR1 and CDR2 (germline): SQVTM, ANQGSEA. J lost 7 bases, V lost 5 bases, and 13 bases had no gene match. In nucleotides, the CDR3 is TGCAGCGTTCTAACCCAGGGGGGTTTCGGTGGCTACACCTTC. Residues: CSVLTQGGFGGYTF. Combining the CDR3 with reference TRBV29-1 and TRBJ1-2 gives the whole variable domain SAVISQKPSRDICQRGTSLTIQCQVDSQVTMMFWYRQQPGQSLTLIATANQGSEATYESGFVIDKFPISRPNLTFSTLTVSNMSPEDSSIYLCSVLTQGGFGGYTFGSGTRLTVV.

V usage is TRBV5-1 and J usage is TRBJ2-1, with D perhaps TRBD1 (6 bases). The length of the CDR3 is 14 residues. Trimming removed 5 bases at V and 4 bases at J, with 13 bases between. The germline CDR1 and CDR2 sequences are SGHRS and YFSETQ. The CDR3 here is CASSWDISYNEQFF. The CDR3 nucleotides are TGCGCCAGCAGTTGGGACATAAGTTACAATGAGCAGTTCTTC.

The chain is built from TRBV5-8 and TRBJ2-1, with D perhaps TRBD1 (6 bases). The CDR3 length is 15 residues. The ends were cut back, 1 base at V and 0 bases at J, with 8 bases in the middle. The germline V gene has CDR1 SGHTS and CDR2 YDEGEE. CDR3 DNA: TGTGCCAGCAGCTTGACAGGGTTCTCCTACAATGAGCAGTTCTTC. Translated, it gives CASSLTGFSYNEQFF.

This clone was counted a few times. The V and J genes are TRBV5-1 and TRBJ2-3, with TRBD1 matching over 9 bases. Germline values: CDR1 SGHRS, CDR2 YFSETQ. The V segment lost 2 bases and the J segment 3 bases; nucleotides outside the gene matches: 7. The CDR3 loop spans 16 amino acids. CDR3 DNA sequence: TGCGCCAGCAGCTTCGGGAACAGGGGGCTGACAGATACGCAGTATTTT. It specifies CASSFGNRGLTDTQYF.

This chain connects TRBV19 to TRBJ2-7; 9 nucleotides line up with TRBD1. The trim removed 4 bases at V and 3 bases at J, leaving 4 bases unmatched. The CDR3 is 14 residues long. Germline assignment: CDR1 LNHDA and CDR2 SQIVND (reference sequence). CDR3 in DNA: TGTGCCAGTAGTAGACGGGACAGGGACTACGAGCAGTACTTC. It yields the protein CASSRRDRDYEQYF.

This chain uses TRBV5-5 with TRBJ2-3; possibly TRBD2 for D (7 bases). CDR3 length: 15 residues. V was shortened by 4 bases and J by 2 bases, with 14 bases between the two germline ends. The V gene's germline CDR1 is SGHKS and CDR2 YYEKEE (reference sequence). The CDR3 is CASSPGGRHTDTQYF. Here the CDR3 DNA reads TGTGCCAGCAGCCCGGGGGGCCGTCACACAGATACGCAGTATTTT.

This clone was counted only a few times. In nucleotides, the CDR3 is TGTGCCAGCAGTCTCGGACTGACTCTAAATTCACCCCTCCACTTT. Protein sequence: CASSLGLTLNSPLHF. The chain joins TRBV28 to TRBJ1-6, with D hard to call. CDR3 length: 15 residues. Between the trimmed V and J ends, which lost 5 bases and 7 bases, there was a span of 15 bases. The germline CDR1 and CDR2 sequences are MDHEN and SYDVKM. The complete variable domain, with remaining parts taken from reference TRBV28 and TRBJ1-6, reads DVKVTQSSRYLVKRTGEKVFLECVQDMDHENMFWYRQDPGLGLRLIYFSYDVKMKEKGDIPEGYSVSREKKERFSLILESASTNQTSMYLCASSLGLTLNSPLHFGNGTRLTVT.

The chain uses TRBV19 and TRBJ2-3; possibly TRBD2 for D (5 bases). CDR1 is LNHDA and CDR2 is SQIVND in the germline V gene (reference sequence). Trimming removed 6 bases at V and 0 bases at J, with 13 bases between. CDR3 length: 15 residues. The CDR3 loop is CASRYRGSSTDTQYF. In DNA form, the CDR3 reads TGTGCCAGTAGGTACCGGGGATCAAGCACAGATACGCAGTATTTT.